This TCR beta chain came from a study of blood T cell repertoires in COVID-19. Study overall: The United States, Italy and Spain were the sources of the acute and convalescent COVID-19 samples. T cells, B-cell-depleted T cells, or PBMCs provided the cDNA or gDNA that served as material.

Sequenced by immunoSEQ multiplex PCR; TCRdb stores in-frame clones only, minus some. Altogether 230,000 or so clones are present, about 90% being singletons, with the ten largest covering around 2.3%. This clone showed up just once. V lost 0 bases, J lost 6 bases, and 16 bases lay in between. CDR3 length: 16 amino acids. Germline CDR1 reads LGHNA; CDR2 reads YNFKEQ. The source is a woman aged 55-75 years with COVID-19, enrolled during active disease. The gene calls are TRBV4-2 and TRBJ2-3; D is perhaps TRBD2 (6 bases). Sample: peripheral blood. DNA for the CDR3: TGTGCCAGCAGCCAAGATGGGACTCCAGCCACGGATACGCAGTATTTT. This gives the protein CASSQDGTPATDTQYF.